Below are 10 T cell receptor beta chains sequenced from a single sample in a study of blood T cell repertoires in COVID-19. Sequencing was performed with immunoSEQ multiplex PCR; in TCRdb, only in-frame clones are kept and a portion is missing. The data contain around 150,000 clones, about 86% of them singletons. Input material: PBMCs or T cells enriched from blood (not recorded which). All receptors come from a man in his forties or fifties who had recovered from COVID-19.

V is TRBV6-5 and J is TRBJ1-6, with 10 bases that match TRBD1. CDR1 and CDR2 (germline): MNHEY, SVGAGI. Trimming cost V 5 bases and J 8 bases; bases outside gene matches: 6. The CDR3 spans 15 residues. The CDR3 is CASSPDRGLDSPLHF. CDR3 sequence (DNA): TGTGCCAGCAGTCCCGACAGGGGGCTGGATTCACCCCTCCACTTT.

The chain couples TRBV24-1 to TRBJ2-3, with TRBD2 matching 8 bases. Trimming took 5 bases from V and 2 from J; bases not matched to a gene: 2. The germline V gene has CDR1 KGHDR and CDR2 SFDVKD. The CDR3 is 14 amino acids. The CDR3 nucleotides are TGTGCCACCAGTGCGCGGGGGGCCACAGATACGCAGTATTTT. Translated: CATSARGATDTQYF.

The chain joins TRBV7-2 to TRBJ2-1, with TRBD1 matching over 11 bases. Germline lookup yields CDR1 SGHTA and CDR2 FQGNSA. This CDR3 has 16 residues. The J segment lost 7 bases and the V segment lost 5 bases, leaving 10 bases of the junction unmatched. CDR3 amino acids: CASSIRTGGTKNEQFF. The CDR3 nucleotides are TGTGCCAGCAGCATTAGGACAGGGGGCACAAAAAATGAGCAGTTCTTC.

CDR3 bases: TGTGCCAGCAGCCTTCTCCCCCAGCCCCAGCATTTT. It encodes CASSLLPQPQHF. The gene calls are TRBV28 and TRBJ1-5; D is unclear. Trimming shortened V by 6 bases and J by 7 bases, and 10 bases separated the two germline ends. Germline CDR1 reads MDHEN; CDR2 reads SYDVKM. This CDR3 contains 12 residues.

The V and J genes are TRBV30 and TRBJ2-2; 7 nucleotides agree with TRBD1. The CDR3 is 14 amino acids. CDR1 is GTSNPN, CDR2 SVGIG, per germline (reference sequence). V was clipped by 3 bases and J by 5 bases; unmatched bases: 6. CDR3 in amino acids: CAWRLQGNTGELFF. In nucleotides, the CDR3 is TGTGCCTGGAGGTTACAGGGGAATACCGGGGAGCTGTTTTTT.

CDR3 nucleotides: TGTGCCAGTAGTACCTCCGGGAGAGGGCGAAATTCACCCCTCCACTTT. Translating it yields CASSTSGRGRNSPLHF. The V gene is TRBV19, the J gene TRBJ1-6; D not certain. Germline assignment: CDR1 LNHDA and CDR2 SQIVND (reference sequence). Trimming removed 4 bases from V and 7 bases from J, with 17 bases in between. The CDR3 has 16 amino acids.

The chain uses TRBV7-2 and TRBJ2-7, with D perhaps matching TRBD2 (5 bases). The CDR3 is 14 amino acids. The ends were cut back, 1 base at V and 3 bases at J, with 10 bases in the middle. Germline-derived CDR1 and CDR2 are SGHTA and FQGNSA. The CDR3 region has the DNA TGTGCCAGCAGCTTAGGCATACGGGACTACGAGCAGTACTTC. Its protein is CASSLGIRDYEQYF.

About this clone itself: The same CDR3 also results from other DNA sequences found in this sample. The rearrangement uses TRBV19 and TRBJ2-7, with D maybe TRBD1 (6 bases). Germline V gene data show CDR1 as LNHDA and CDR2 as SQIVND (reference sequence). The CDR3 spans 14 residues. Trimming pared 1 base from V and 3 bases from J, leaving 10 bases between. The DNA for the CDR3 is TGTGCCAGTAGTATAGGCCAGGGGAGCTACGAGCAGTACTTC. Protein sequence: CASSIGQGSYEQYF.

The chain links TRBV24-1 to TRBJ2-3; 8 bases agree with TRBD1. Germline V CDR1 and CDR2: KGHDR, SFDVKD. The V gene end was trimmed by 3 bases and the J gene end by 4 bases; junction bases not matched to a gene: 2. CDR3 size: 14 residues. The CDR3 reads CATSDQQGADTQYF. CDR3 in DNA: TGTGCCACCAGTGATCAACAGGGGGCAGATACGCAGTATTTT.

This clone was counted once. The chain has TRBV3-1 (or the pseudogene TRBV3-2) and TRBJ2-2; a possible D gene is TRBD1 (7 bases). Germline loops: CDR1 LGHDT, CDR2 YNNKEL (reference sequence). Trimming shortened V by 3 bases and J by 6 bases, and 14 bases separated the two germline ends. The length of the CDR3 is 15 residues. CDR3 amino acids: CASSQVRGRPGELFF. In DNA, the CDR3 is TGTGCCAGCAGCCAGGTCAGGGGGAGGCCCGGGGAGCTGTTTTTT.